Below, 13 T cell receptor beta chains from the same sample are listed, as sequenced in a study of spatial heterogeneity in lung cancer. A single record per CDR3 protein comes from TCRdb applying MiXCR to the 5' RACE reads. The sample includes tens of thousands of distinct CDR3 sequences, roughly 8% of them seen just once. Time point reported: sample taken at primary tumor resection. Whole RNA from tumor, nontumor lung or frozen PBMC was sequenced unsorted. The sequences come from PBMCs, collected at surgery. These receptors all come from a female donor with early-stage non-small cell lung cancer.

This clonotype was detected a few times. The rearrangement links TRBV18 to TRBJ1-1; TRBD1 matches at 7 bases. Germline-derived CDR1 and CDR2 are KGHSH and LQKENI. The junction had 4 bases not matched to a gene; V was cut back by 3 bases and J by 0 bases. The CDR3 covers 15 residues. CDR3 in DNA: TGTGCCAGCTCACCCAGGGACAGCGTGAACACTGAAGCTTTCTTT. Its translation is CASSPRDSVNTEAFF. Complete variable domain (other parts from reference TRBV18 and TRBJ1-1): NAGVMQNPRHLVRRRGQEARLRCSPMKGHSHVYWYRQLPEEGLKFMVYLQKENIIDESGMPKERFSAEFPKEGPSILRIQQVVRGDSAAYFCASSPRDSVNTEAFFGQGTRLTVV.

The chain uses TRBV5-1 and TRBJ2-1; 9 bases match TRBD1. The junction had 6 bases not matched to a gene; V was cut back by 4 bases and J by 4 bases. The germline gives CDR1 SGHRS, CDR2 YFSETQ. The CDR3 has 15 residues. This CDR3 reads CASSTQGAEYNEQFF. The CDR3 nucleotides read TGCGCCAGCAGCACACAGGGGGCCGAATACAATGAGCAGTTCTTC.

The chain uses TRBV27 and TRBJ1-1; 8 nucleotides agree with TRBD1. The CDR3 runs 15 residues. Germline loops: CDR1 MNHEY, CDR2 SMNVEV (reference sequence). V dropped 0 bases and J dropped 4; count of bases not matched to a gene: 4. The CDR3 coding sequence is TGTGCCAGCAGTTTATCGCTCACAGGGGGCACTGAAGCTTTCTTT. Translation gives CASSLSLTGGTEAFF.

This sequence joins TRBV11-2 and TRBJ2-5; 10 nucleotides align to TRBD2. The CDR3 is 15 residues long. The ends lost 5 bases at V and 5 bases at J; junction bases unmatched: 8. Germline CDR1 and CDR2: SGHAT and FQNNGV. The CDR3 nucleotides are TGTGCCAGCAGCCCCCTTAGCGGGGGGCTGGAGACCCAGTACTTC. Translation: CASSPLSGGLETQYF.

This clonotype was seen only a few times. J is TRBJ2-3 and V is TRBV6-5; the D is unclear. Trimming removed 4 bases from V and 8 bases from J, with 10 bases in between. The CDR3 totals 12 residues. Germline V gene data show CDR1 as MNHEY and CDR2 as SVGAGI. CDR3 coding DNA: TGTGCCAGCAGTTCACGACAAGCTACGCAGTATTTT. It translates to CASSSRQATQYF.

This clonotype came up a few times. This chain connects TRBV5-1 to TRBJ1-2; 7 bases are shared with TRBD1. The germline gives CDR1 SGHRS, CDR2 YFSETQ. This CDR3 is built from 14 residues. Trimming cost V 6 bases and J 7 bases; bases outside gene matches: 12. For the CDR3, the DNA is TGCGCCAGCAACTCGCAGCCGGAGGGGGCTGGCTACACCTTC. This encodes CASNSQPEGAGYTF.

This clonotype appeared many times. The chain employs TRBV7-6 and TRBJ2-7; D gene unclear. This CDR3 contains 14 residues. The germline CDR1 and CDR2 sequences are SGHVS and FNYEAQ. Deletions cut 1 base from V and 5 bases from J, with 12 bases between. CDR3 in DNA: TGTGCCAGCAGCTTAGGAGCTGCGGATAACGAGCAGTACTTC. Protein sequence: CASSLGAADNEQYF.

This rearrangement joins TRBV7-8 to TRBJ2-3, with TRBD2 matching 14 bases. The CDR3 runs 17 residues. Germline loops: CDR1 SGHVS, CDR2 FQNEAQ. The J segment lost 4 bases and the V segment lost 5 bases, leaving 8 bases of the junction unmatched. CDR3 nucleotides: TGTGCCAGCAGCCCACGGCCGGGACTAGCGGGAGCAGATACGCAGTATTTT. Amino acid sequence: CASSPRPGLAGADTQYF.

This chain connects TRBV7-9 to TRBJ1-6; 7 bases agree with TRBD1. The germline V gene has CDR1 SEHNR and CDR2 FQNEAQ (reference sequence). This CDR3 comprises 13 residues. J gave up 8 bases and V 5 bases, and 3 bases lay outside the gene matches. The CDR3 DNA sequence: TGTGCCAGCAGCCGCGGGACAGATTCACCCCTCCACTTT. This gives the protein CASSRGTDSPLHF.

This clonotype was counted between two and nine times. This chain links TRBV27 with TRBJ1-1; 9 bases are a match to TRBD1. Trimming took 3 bases from V and 10 from J; bases not matched to a gene: 6. This CDR3 has 13 residues. Germline lookup yields CDR1 MNHEY and CDR2 SMNVEV (reference sequence). The DNA for the CDR3 is TGTGCCAGCAGTTTCCTAGGACAGGGGAGAGCTTTCTTT. As protein: CASSFLGQGRAFF.

The chain combines TRBV12-3 or TRBV12-4 with TRBJ1-5; no reliable D call. The CDR3 contains 12 residues. Trimming removed 5 bases from V and 3 bases from J, with 5 bases in between. The CDR3 nucleotides are TGTGCCAGCAGTAGCATCAATCAGCCCCAGCATTTT. Residues: CASSSINQPQHF.

Many counts were recorded for this clonotype. This chain joins TRBV5-5 and TRBJ2-2; 9 nucleotides align to TRBD1. Germline values: CDR1 SGHKS, CDR2 YYEKEE (reference sequence). The CDR3 totals 14 residues. V shed 0 bases, J shed 6 bases, and the junction held 0 bases outside the gene matches. The CDR3 DNA follows: TGTGCCAGCAGCTTGGGGACAGGGGCCGGGGAGCTGTTTTTT. Translation gives CASSLGTGAGELFF.

This clonotype was counted at least ten times. This chain's CDR3 is CASSLEQGINYEQYV. The CDR3 DNA is TGTGCCAGCAGTTTGGAACAGGGGATCAACTACGAGCAGTACGTC. The rearrangement links TRBV12-3 or TRBV12-4 to TRBJ2-7; 7 bases map to TRBD1. The CDR3 contains 15 residues. V was clipped by 3 bases and J by 3 bases; unmatched bases: 8.